This TCR beta chain is drawn from a study of shared clonotypes between healthy human individuals. CD45RO-negative, CCR7-selected cells formed the naive CD8 fraction, which excluded terminally differentiated effector memory CD45RA+ cells. Some clones are missing from TCRdb's copy, which holds only in-frame ones; the method was immunoSEQ multiplex PCR. The repertoire has about 2.1 million clones, about 94% of them found once; the top ten carry under 2%. CDR1 and CDR2 (germline): LNHDA, SQIVND (reference sequence). The CDR3 spans 14 residues. V lost 3 bases, J lost 7 bases, and 12 bases lay in between. The V and J genes are TRBV19 and TRBJ1-4, with D perhaps TRBD1 (5 bases). The source material was naive CD8+ T cells from PBMCs. The sequence derives from a man in his late teens or twenties in good health. Some clones in this sample may be carry-over from other donors' samples. CDR3 bases: TGTGCCAGTAGTATCATGCCAGGGTTTGAAAAACTGTTTTTT. The encoded protein is CASSIMPGFEKLFF.